This TCR beta chain was profiled in a study of T cell repertoires in cytomegalovirus infection. Study-wide background: HLA-C-restricted CMV epitopes, recently identified, and well-studied HLA-B-restricted ones were used by the study. Signatures in public TCR beta sequences pointed to both CMV infection and matching HLA type. Study-wide results and limits: CMV carriers with the relevant HLA were identified by cumulative public TCR beta family frequency. The study found HLA-C-restricted CMV-specific TCR beta clonotypes dominating the ex vivo response.

About this clonotype itself: Its antigen remains unidentified.

One entry per CDR3 protein, called by TCRdb with MiXCR from the reads. The repertoire holds about 340,000 distinct CDR3 sequences, with about 27% as singletons. This specimen consisted of cultured PBMCs, obtained from culture after CMV antigen stimulation. The TCR originated in a human donor in good health (CMV status not recorded). Some clones in this sample may be carry-over from other donors' samples.

The CDR3 here is CASSPPDAVSNQPQHF. The CDR3 DNA is TGCGCCAGCAGTCCCCCTGATGCGGTTAGCAATCAGCCCCAGCATTTT. V usage is TRBV5-1 and J usage is TRBJ1-5; D ambiguous. The germline CDR1 and CDR2 sequences are SGHRS and YFSETQ. V lost 5 bases and J 0 bases, leaving 15 bases between the germline ends. The CDR3 length is 16 residues.